This TCR beta chain stems from a study of regulatory T cells in long-lasting Graves disease. iRepertoire HTBI primers and Arm-PCR of CDR3 regions built TCR beta libraries. TCRdb re-called the multiplex PCR reads through MiXCR, storing one row per CDR3 protein. The profile shows about 440,000 distinct CDR3 sequences, around 17% of them singletons. Germline CDR1 reads SNHLY; CDR2 reads FYNNEI. The CDR3 length is 16 residues. The J segment lost 3 bases and the V segment lost 5 bases, leaving 4 bases of the junction unmatched. There are a few counts of this clonotype. As to time point: newly diagnosed GD, antithyroid drugs for less than 3 months. From RNA extracted from PBMCs, the TCR library was made. The same data also went into a second study, on T cells in Graves' hyperthyroidism and ophthalmopathy.

Specimen: peripheral blood mononuclear cells (PBMCs), collected at new diagnosis, from a patient treated with antithyroid drugs. This sequence was found in a woman between 18 and 29 years old with Graves disease. The rearrangement joins TRBV2 to TRBJ1-6; 10 positions match TRBD1. The CDR3 nucleotides read TGTGCCAGCAGTCGGGACAGGGGAAACTATAATTCACCCCTCCACTTT. Its translation is CASSRDRGNYNSPLHF.